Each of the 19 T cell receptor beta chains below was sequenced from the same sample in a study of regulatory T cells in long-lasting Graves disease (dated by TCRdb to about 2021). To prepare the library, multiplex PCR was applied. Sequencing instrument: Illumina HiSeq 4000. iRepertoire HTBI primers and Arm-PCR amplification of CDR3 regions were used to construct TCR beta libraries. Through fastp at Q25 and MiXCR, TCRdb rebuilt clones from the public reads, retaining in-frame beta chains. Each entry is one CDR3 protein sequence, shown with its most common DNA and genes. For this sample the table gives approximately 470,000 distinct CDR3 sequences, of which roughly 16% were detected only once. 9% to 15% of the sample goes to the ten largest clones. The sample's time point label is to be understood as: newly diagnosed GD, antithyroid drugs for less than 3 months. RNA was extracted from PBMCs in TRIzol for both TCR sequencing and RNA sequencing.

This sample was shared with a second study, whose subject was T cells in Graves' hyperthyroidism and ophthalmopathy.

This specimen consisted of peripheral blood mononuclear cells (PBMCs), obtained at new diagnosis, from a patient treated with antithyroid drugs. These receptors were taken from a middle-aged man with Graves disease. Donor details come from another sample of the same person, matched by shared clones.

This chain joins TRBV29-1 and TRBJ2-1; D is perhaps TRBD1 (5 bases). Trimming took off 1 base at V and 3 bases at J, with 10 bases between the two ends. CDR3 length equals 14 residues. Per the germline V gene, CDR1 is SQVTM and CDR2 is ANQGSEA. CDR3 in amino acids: CSVEGKGYYNEQFF. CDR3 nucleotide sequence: TGCAGCGTTGAAGGAAAGGGGTACTACAATGAGCAGTTCTTC.

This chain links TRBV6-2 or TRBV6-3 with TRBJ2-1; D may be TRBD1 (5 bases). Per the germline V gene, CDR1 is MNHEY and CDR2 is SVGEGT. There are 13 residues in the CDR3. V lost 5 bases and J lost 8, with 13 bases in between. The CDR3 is CASSATGIDEQFF. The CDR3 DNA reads TGTGCCAGCAGTGCCACAGGCATCGATGAGCAGTTCTTC.

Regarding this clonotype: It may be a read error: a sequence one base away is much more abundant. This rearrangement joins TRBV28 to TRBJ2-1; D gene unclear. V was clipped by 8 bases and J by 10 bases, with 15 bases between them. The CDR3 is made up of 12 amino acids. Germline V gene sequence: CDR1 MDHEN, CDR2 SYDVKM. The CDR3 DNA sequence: TGTGCCAGCCAACCAAGATACTACGAGCAGTTCTTC. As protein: CASQPRYYEQFF.

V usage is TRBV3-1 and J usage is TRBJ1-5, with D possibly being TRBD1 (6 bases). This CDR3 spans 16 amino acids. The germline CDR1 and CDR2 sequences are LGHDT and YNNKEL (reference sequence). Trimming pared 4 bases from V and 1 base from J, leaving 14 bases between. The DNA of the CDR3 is TGTGCCAGCAGCCCGTTCGGGACACGGAGCAATCAGCCCCAGCATTTT. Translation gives CASSPFGTRSNQPQHF.

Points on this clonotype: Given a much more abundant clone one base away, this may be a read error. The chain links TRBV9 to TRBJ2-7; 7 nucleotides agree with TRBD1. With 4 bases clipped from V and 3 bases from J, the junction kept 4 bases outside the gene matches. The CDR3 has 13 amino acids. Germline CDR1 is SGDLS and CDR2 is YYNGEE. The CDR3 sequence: CASSKGQVYEQYF. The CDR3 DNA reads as TGTGCCAGCAGCAAAGGACAGGTCTACGAGCAGTACTTC.

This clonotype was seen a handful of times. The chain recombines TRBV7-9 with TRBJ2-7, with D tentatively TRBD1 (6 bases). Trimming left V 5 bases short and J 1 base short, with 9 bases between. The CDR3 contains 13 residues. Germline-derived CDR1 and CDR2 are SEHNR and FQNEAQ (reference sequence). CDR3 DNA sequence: TGTGCCAGCAGCCCCGACAGGTCCTACGAGCAGTACTTC. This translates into CASSPDRSYEQYF.

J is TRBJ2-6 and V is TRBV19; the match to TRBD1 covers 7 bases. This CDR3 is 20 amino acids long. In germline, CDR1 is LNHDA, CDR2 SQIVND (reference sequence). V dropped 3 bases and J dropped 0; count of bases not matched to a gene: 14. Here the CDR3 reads CASSIAHPGQPGSGANVLTF. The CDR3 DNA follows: TGTGCCAGTAGTATCGCCCATCCGGGACAGCCAGGCTCTGGGGCCAACGTCCTGACTTTC.

CDR3 coding DNA: TGTGCCAGCACCGACAGGGGGAAGACAGATACGCAGTATTTT. Translated: CASTDRGKTDTQYF. The chain joins TRBV3-1 to TRBJ2-3; 9 positions match TRBD1. V shed 7 bases and J 3 bases; nucleotides not matched to a gene: 5. CDR3 size: 14 residues. Germline V gene lookup returns CDR1 LGHDT and CDR2 YNNKEL (reference sequence).

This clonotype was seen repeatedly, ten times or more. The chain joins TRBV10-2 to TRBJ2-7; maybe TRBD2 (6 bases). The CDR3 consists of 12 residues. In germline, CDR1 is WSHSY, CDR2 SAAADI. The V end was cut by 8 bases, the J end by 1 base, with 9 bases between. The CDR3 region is CASGGISYEQYF. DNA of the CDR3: TGCGCCAGCGGGGGGATATCCTACGAGCAGTACTTC.

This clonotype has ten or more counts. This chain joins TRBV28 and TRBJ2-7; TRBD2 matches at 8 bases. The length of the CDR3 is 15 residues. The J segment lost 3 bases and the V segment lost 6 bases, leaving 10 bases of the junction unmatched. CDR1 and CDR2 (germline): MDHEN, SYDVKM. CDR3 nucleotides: TGTGCCAGCAGGGGCAGCGGGAGCGTAGACTACGAGCAGTACTTC. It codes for CASRGSGSVDYEQYF.

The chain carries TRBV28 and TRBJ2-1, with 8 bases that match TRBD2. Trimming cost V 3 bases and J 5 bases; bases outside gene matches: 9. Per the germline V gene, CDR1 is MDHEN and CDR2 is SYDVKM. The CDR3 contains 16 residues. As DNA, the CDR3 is TGTGCCAGCAGTTTGGTTTCACTAGCGGCCCACAATGAGCAGTTCTTC. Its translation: CASSLVSLAAHNEQFF.

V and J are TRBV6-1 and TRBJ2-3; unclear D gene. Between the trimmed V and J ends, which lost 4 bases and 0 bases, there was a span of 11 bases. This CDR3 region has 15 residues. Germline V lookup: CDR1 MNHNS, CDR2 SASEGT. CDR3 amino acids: CASSVERFSTDTQYF. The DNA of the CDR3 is TGTGCCAGCAGTGTGGAACGGTTTAGCACAGATACGCAGTATTTT.

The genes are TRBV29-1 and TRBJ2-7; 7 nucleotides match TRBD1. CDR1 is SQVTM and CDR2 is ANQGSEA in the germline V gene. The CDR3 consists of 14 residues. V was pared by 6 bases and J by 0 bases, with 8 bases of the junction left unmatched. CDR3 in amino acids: CSVIGTELSYEQYF. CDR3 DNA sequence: TGCAGCGTCATCGGGACAGAGCTCTCCTACGAGCAGTACTTC.

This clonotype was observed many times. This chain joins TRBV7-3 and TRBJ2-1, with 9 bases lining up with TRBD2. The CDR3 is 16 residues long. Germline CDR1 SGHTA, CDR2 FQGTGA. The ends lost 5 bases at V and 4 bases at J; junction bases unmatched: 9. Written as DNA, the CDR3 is TGTGCCAGCAGCCTTACCGGGACTAGCACATACAATGAGCAGTTCTTC. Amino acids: CASSLTGTSTYNEQFF.

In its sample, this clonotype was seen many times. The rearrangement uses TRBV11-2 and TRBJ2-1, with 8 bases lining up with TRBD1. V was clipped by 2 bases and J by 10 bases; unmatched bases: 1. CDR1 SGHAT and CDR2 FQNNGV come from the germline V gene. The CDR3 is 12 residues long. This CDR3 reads CASSLQGAEQFF. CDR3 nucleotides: TGTGCCAGCAGCTTACAGGGGGCGGAGCAGTTCTTC.

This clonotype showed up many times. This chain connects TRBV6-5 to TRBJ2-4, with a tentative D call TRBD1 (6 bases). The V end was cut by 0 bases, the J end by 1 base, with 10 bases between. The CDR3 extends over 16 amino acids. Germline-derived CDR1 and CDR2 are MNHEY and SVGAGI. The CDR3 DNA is TGTGCCAGCAGTTACTCCCGGGACAAGGCCAAAAACATTCAGTACTTC. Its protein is CASSYSRDKAKNIQYF.

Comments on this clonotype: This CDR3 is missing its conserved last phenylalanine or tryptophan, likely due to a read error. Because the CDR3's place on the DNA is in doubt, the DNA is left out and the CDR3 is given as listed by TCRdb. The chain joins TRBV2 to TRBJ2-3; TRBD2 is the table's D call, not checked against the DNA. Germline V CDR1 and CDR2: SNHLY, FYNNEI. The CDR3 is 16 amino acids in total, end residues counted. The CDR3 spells CASSEAWTSRTDTRYS.

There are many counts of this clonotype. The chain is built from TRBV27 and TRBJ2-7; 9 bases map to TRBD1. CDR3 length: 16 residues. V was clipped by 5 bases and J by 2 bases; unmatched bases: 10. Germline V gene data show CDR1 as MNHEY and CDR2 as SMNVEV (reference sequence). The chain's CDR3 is CASSAFTGTGPYEQYF. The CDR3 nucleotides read TGTGCCAGCAGTGCCTTTACCGGGACAGGGCCCTACGAGCAGTACTTC.

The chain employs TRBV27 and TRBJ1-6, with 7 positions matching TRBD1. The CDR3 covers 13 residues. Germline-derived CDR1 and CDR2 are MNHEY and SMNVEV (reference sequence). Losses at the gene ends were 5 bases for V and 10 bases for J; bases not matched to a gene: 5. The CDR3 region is CASSDRVGSPLHF. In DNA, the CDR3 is TGTGCCAGCAGTGACAGGGTCGGGTCACCCCTCCACTTT.